This T cell receptor (beta chain) was sequenced in a study of T cells in Graves' hyperthyroidism and ophthalmopathy. It was RNA transcripts that yielded the amplified TCR beta CDR3 regions. The HTBI primer set served for first-round RT-PCR of the TCR CDR3. TCRdb reprocessed the multiplex PCR reads via MiXCR and lists one record per CDR3 protein. The table records a few hundred thousand distinct CDR3 sequences, about an eighth of them present only once. J was trimmed by 0 bases and V by 1 base; bases with no gene match: 2. Looked up from germline, CDR1 is DFQATT and CDR2 is SNEGSKA (reference sequence). The CDR3 runs 15 residues.

This receptor was taken from a woman in her 40s with Graves' ophthalmopathy. Material for sequencing was blood. The chain links TRBV20-1 to TRBJ2-7; 11 nucleotides line up with TRBD2. The CDR3 nucleotides are TGCAGTGCTAGAGGGACTAGCGGGCCCTCCTACGAGCAGTACTTC. Translating it yields CSARGTSGPSYEQYF.